The 28 T cell receptor beta chains listed next were all sequenced from one sample in a study of vaccination effects on CD4 cells after COVID-19. Antigens for these TCRs are unknown. The repertoire was sequenced with immunoSEQ multiplex PCR; TCRdb's copy has only in-frame clones and lacks some. Counted here are approximately 30,000 clones, about 69% occurring once; the ten biggest clones make up around 30%. After expansion with viral peptide pools in the ViraFEST assay, antigen-specific CD4+ T cells were sequenced. The authors isolated CD4+ T cells after around 11 days of culture. Documented for the person is a PCR-confirmed SARS-CoV-2 infection occurring between March and December 2020. The source was CD4+ T cells from PBMCs cultured with a peptide pool, collected before COVID-19 vaccination. These receptors all stem from a human donor who had a prior SARS-CoV-2 infection.

This clone was picked up one time. The rearrangement uses TRBV2 and TRBJ2-1, with D uncertain. The CDR3 has 14 amino acids. CDR1 is SNHLY and CDR2 is FYNNEI in the germline V gene. With 5 bases removed from V and 4 bases from J, the gap between germline ends came to 12 bases. CDR3 nucleotides: TGTGCCAGCAGTTACGAATTGGGGTACAATGAGCAGTTCTTC. It yields the protein CASSYELGYNEQFF.

The chain recombines TRBV29-1 with TRBJ2-1, with D possibly TRBD2 on 5 matching bases. V dropped 5 bases and J dropped 4 bases, with 18 bases sitting between them. This CDR3 has 15 residues. CDR1 SQVTM and CDR2 ANQGSEA come from the germline V gene. The CDR3 DNA sequence: TGCAGCGTTTGCTTTGAGCGGAAACTATACAATGAGCAGTTCTTC. It translates to CSVCFERKLYNEQFF.

The chain links TRBV13 to TRBJ2-7; D possibly corresponds to TRBD2 (5 bases). V lost 5 bases and J lost 0, with 8 bases in between. CDR1 and CDR2 (germline): PRHDT, FYEKMQ (reference sequence). This CDR3 region has 13 residues. CDR3 residues: CASSPRDSYEQYF. CDR3 coding DNA: TGTGCCAGCAGCCCCCGGGACTCCTACGAGCAGTACTTC. The full variable domain, rest sourced from reference TRBV13 and TRBJ2-7, is AAGVIQSPRHLIKEKRETATLKCYPIPRHDTVYWYQQGPGQDPQFLISFYEKMQSDKGSIPDRFSAQQFSDYHSELNMSSLELGDSALYFCASSPRDSYEQYFGPGTRLTVT.

The chain carries TRBV5-8 and TRBJ2-3, with 8 bases lining up with TRBD1. This CDR3 has 15 residues. Germline V gives CDR1 SGHTS, CDR2 YDEGEE. V gave up 5 bases and J gave up 0 bases; unmatched junction bases: 5. The CDR3 here is CASRQGAKSTDTQYF. CDR3 DNA: TGTGCCAGCAGGCAGGGGGCGAAAAGCACAGATACGCAGTATTTT.

The V gene is TRBV19, the J gene TRBJ1-1, with a tentative D call TRBD1 (5 bases). Germline V CDR1 and CDR2: LNHDA, SQIVND (reference sequence). Trimming removed 5 bases from V and 1 base from J, with 8 bases in between. CDR3 length: 13 amino acids. CDR3 in amino acids: CASSLTENTEAFF. The DNA for the CDR3 is TGTGCCAGTAGTTTGACAGAGAACACTGAAGCTTTCTTT.

In its sample, this clone was seen once. The V call is TRBV6-2 or TRBV6-3, the J call TRBJ2-1, with 8 bases fitting TRBD2. Trimming took 6 bases from V and 5 from J; bases not matched to a gene: 9. This CDR3 contains 15 residues. From germline, CDR1 is MNHEY and CDR2 SVGEGT. CDR3 amino acids: CASSLLTSANNEQFF. CDR3 DNA: TGTGCCAGCAGCTTACTGACTAGCGCGAACAATGAGCAGTTCTTC.

This clone was counted between two and nine times. The chain links TRBV2 to TRBJ1-6, with D tentatively TRBD1 (6 bases). Trimming removed 4 bases at V and 10 bases at J, with 17 bases between. There are 15 residues in the CDR3. From germline, CDR1 is SNHLY and CDR2 FYNNEI. The CDR3: CASSAGASEGSPLHF. CDR3 DNA: TGTGCCAGCAGTGCAGGGGCCAGCGAAGGGTCACCCCTCCACTTT.

This clone was recorded a few times. V and J are TRBV2 and TRBJ1-4; 7 bases fit TRBD1. Germline V CDR1 and CDR2: SNHLY, FYNNEI. There are 14 residues in the CDR3. The V gene end was trimmed by 7 bases and the J gene end by 2 bases; junction bases not matched to a gene: 4. CDR3 loop: CASNQQGTNEKLFF. In DNA form, the CDR3 reads TGTGCCAGCAATCAACAGGGGACTAATGAAAAACTGTTTTTT.

The chain has TRBV18 and TRBJ2-4; the match to TRBD2 covers 10 bases. Germline assignment: CDR1 KGHSH and CDR2 LQKENI. There are 18 residues in the CDR3. Trimming removed 2 bases from V and 2 bases from J; junction bases left unmatched: 9. The CDR3 DNA sequence: TGTGCCAGCTCACCAATAGCGGGGGGCCGGGGGTCCAAAAACATTCAGTACTTC. Its protein is CASSPIAGGRGSKNIQYF.

The J gene is TRBJ2-6, the V gene TRBV19; D is possibly TRBD1 (6 bases). Between the trimmed V and J ends, which lost 7 bases and 0 bases, there was a span of 13 bases. CDR1 is LNHDA and CDR2 is SQIVND in the germline V gene (reference sequence). This CDR3 contains 16 residues. Here the CDR3 DNA reads TGTGCCAGTATGGGGACACGATACTCTGGGGCCAACGTCCTGACTTTC. This codes for CASMGTRYSGANVLTF.

The chain recombines TRBV25-1 with TRBJ2-1; a possible D gene is TRBD1 (5 bases). Trimming took off 6 bases at V and 10 bases at J, with 22 bases between the two ends. The CDR3 totals 15 residues. Germline V gives CDR1 MGHDK, CDR2 SYGVNS. The CDR3 nucleotides read TGTGCCAGCAGCCACTCAGGCCCAGGGTATGGAGAGCAGTTCTTC. Its protein is CASSHSGPGYGEQFF.

The rearrangement uses TRBV7-9 and TRBJ1-6; unclear D gene. Germline assignment: CDR1 SEHNR and CDR2 FQNEAQ (reference sequence). V lost 1 base and J lost 9, with 7 bases in between. The CDR3 sequence is 13 residues long. CDR3 protein: CASSLGSASPLHF. CDR3 sequence (DNA): TGTGCCAGCAGCTTAGGTTCGGCTTCACCCCTCCACTTT.

This clone showed up just once. This chain connects TRBV2 to TRBJ2-1, with 8 bases matching TRBD2. This CDR3 contains 15 residues. CDR1 is SNHLY, CDR2 FYNNEI, per germline. V dropped 8 bases and J dropped 6; count of bases not matched to a gene: 12. CDR3 nucleotides: TGTGCCAGCGATGGCGGGAGGTCCGGTGGCAATGAGCAGTTCTTC. Translation gives CASDGGRSGGNEQFF. The entire variable domain, with the rest obtained from reference TRBV2 and TRBJ2-1, is as follows: EPEVTQTPSHQVTQMGQEVILRCVPISNHLYFYWYRQILGQKVEFLVSFYNNEISEKSEIFDDQFSVERPDGSNFTLKIRSTKLEDSAMYFCASDGGRSGGNEQFFGPGTRLTVL.

This chain joins TRBV13 and TRBJ1-2, with a possible D match to TRBD1 (5 bases). V lost 6 bases and J lost 2, with 16 bases in between. This CDR3 has 15 amino acids. Germline CDR1 PRHDT, CDR2 FYEKMQ (reference sequence). The CDR3 region has the DNA TGTGCCAGCAGTCAACTACAAACAGGCAACTATGGCTACACCTTC. Its protein is CASSQLQTGNYGYTF. Complete variable domain (other parts from reference TRBV13 and TRBJ1-2): AAGVIQSPRHLIKEKRETATLKCYPIPRHDTVYWYQQGPGQDPQFLISFYEKMQSDKGSIPDRFSAQQFSDYHSELNMSSLELGDSALYFCASSQLQTGNYGYTFGSGTRLTVV.

This chain uses TRBV3-1 (or the pseudogene TRBV3-2) with TRBJ1-1; D is perhaps TRBD1 (5 bases). CDR1 is LGHDT and CDR2 is YNNKEL in the germline V gene (reference sequence). The CDR3 extends over 15 amino acids. The ends were cut back, 6 bases at V and 7 bases at J, with 21 bases in the middle. CDR3 sequence reads: CASRRGLLRDGEAFF. For the CDR3, the DNA is TGTGCCAGCAGAAGAGGATTACTCCGGGACGGTGAAGCTTTCTTT.

The chain couples TRBV7-3 to TRBJ2-2; tentatively, D is TRBD2 (6 bases). The germline V gene has CDR1 SGHTA and CDR2 FQGTGA. This CDR3 spans 17 amino acids. V shed 0 bases and J shed 6 bases, with 17 bases lying between them. The CDR3 region has the DNA TGTGCCAGCAGCTTAACGGAGGGGCAGGGAGGCGCCGGGGAGCTGTTTTTT. As protein: CASSLTEGQGGAGELFF.

For the CDR3, the DNA is TGTGCCAGCAGTGGGGGCTACGAGCAGTACTTC. As protein: CASSGGYEQYF. This chain connects TRBV2 to TRBJ2-7; D unresolved. This CDR3 comprises 11 residues. The germline V gene has CDR1 SNHLY and CDR2 FYNNEI. Trimming cost V 4 bases and J 3 bases, with 4 bases left between them.

The chain recombines TRBV4-2 with TRBJ2-1, with D maybe TRBD2 (5 bases). Germline V lookup: CDR1 LGHNA, CDR2 YNFKEQ. V gave up 0 bases and J gave up 4 bases, with 13 bases separating them. CDR3 length equals 16 residues. The CDR3 nucleotides read TGTGCCAGCAGCCAAGATCGGAGGTTGTCGTACAATGAGCAGTTCTTC. It translates to CASSQDRRLSYNEQFF.

The chain carries TRBV12-3 or TRBV12-4 and TRBJ2-4; a weak D match, TRBD2 (6 bases). The CDR3 consists of 12 residues. V lost 8 bases, J lost 8 bases, and 13 bases lay in between. CDR3 sequence (DNA): TGTGCCAGCGGTTGGAGGGGACACATTCAGTACTTC. Its translation is CASGWRGHIQYF.

V gene TRBV5-1 combines with J gene TRBJ2-1, with 8 bases lining up with TRBD2. This CDR3 contains 15 residues. The V gene's germline CDR1 is SGHRS and CDR2 YFSETQ. J gave up 4 bases and V 4 bases, and 7 bases lay outside the gene matches. This chain's CDR3 is CASSPQPSGYNEQFF. Here the CDR3 DNA reads TGCGCCAGCAGCCCCCAGCCTAGCGGGTACAATGAGCAGTTCTTC. The complete variable domain, with remaining parts taken from reference TRBV5-1 and TRBJ2-1, reads KAGVTQTPRYLIKTRGQQVTLSCSPISGHRSVSWYQQTPGQGLQFLFEYFSETQRNKGNFPGRFSGRQFSNSRSEMNVSTLELGDSALYLCASSPQPSGYNEQFFGPGTRLTVL.

In regard to this clone: Germline and junction disagree at one end, which may indicate a read error. The chain uses TRBV6-1 and TRBJ1-2; a weak D match, TRBD1 (5 bases). The CDR3 is 15 residues long. Germline loops: CDR1 MNHNS, CDR2 SASEGT. CDR3 coding DNA: TGTGCCAGCAGTGATTGGTCGGGGACCAAACCTGGGACGAACTTC. Protein sequence: CASSDWSGTKPGTNF.

The gene calls are TRBV3-1 (or the pseudogene TRBV3-2) and TRBJ1-2, with TRBD1 matching over 8 bases. In germline, CDR1 is LGHDT, CDR2 YNNKEL (reference sequence). The CDR3 is 14 residues long. J gave up 4 bases and V 4 bases, and 5 bases lay outside the gene matches. The CDR3 loop reads CASSRLTGGYGYTF. The DNA of the CDR3 is TGTGCCAGCAGCCGCCTTACAGGGGGCTATGGCTACACCTTC.

This sequence joins TRBV2 and TRBJ2-1; TRBD2 agrees at 13 bases. With 10 bases clipped from V and 3 bases from J, the junction kept 6 bases outside the gene matches. The CDR3 length is 15 residues. Germline CDR1 is SNHLY and CDR2 is FYNNEI. CDR3 bases: TGTGCCACCAGGACTAGCGGGAGAATCTACAATGAGCAGTTCTTC. Translating it yields CATRTSGRIYNEQFF. Complete variable domain (other parts from reference TRBV2 and TRBJ2-1): EPEVTQTPSHQVTQMGQEVILRCVPISNHLYFYWYRQILGQKVEFLVSFYNNEISEKSEIFDDQFSVERPDGSNFTLKIRSTKLEDSAMYFCATRTSGRIYNEQFFGPGTRLTVL.

The chain links TRBV10-2 to TRBJ2-7, with TRBD2 identical over 8 bases. J gave up 5 bases and V 6 bases, and 9 bases lay outside the gene matches. The CDR3 contains 14 residues. In germline, CDR1 is WSHSY, CDR2 SAAADI. DNA of the CDR3: TGCGCCAGCAGGGCGAGGGGACTAGACCACGAGCAGTACTTC. It is translated as CASRARGLDHEQYF.

This clone was seen only a few times. The V and J genes are TRBV7-6 and TRBJ2-3, with 9 bases identical to TRBD2. In germline, CDR1 is SGHVS, CDR2 FNYEAQ. The CDR3 is made up of 17 amino acids. The junction had 9 bases not matched to a gene; V was cut back by 4 bases and J by 1 base. In DNA form, the CDR3 reads TGTGCCAGCAGCTCGCTAGCGGGGACCTTCGGCACAGATACGCAGTATTTT. This sequence encodes CASSSLAGTFGTDTQYF.

This clone occurred once. The gene calls are TRBV10-1 and TRBJ1-1, with TRBD1 matching over 9 bases. The V and J ends lost 6 bases and 6 bases, in that order; junction bases with no gene match: 17. This CDR3 comprises 17 residues. Per germline, CDR1 WNHNN and CDR2 SYGVQD (reference sequence). This CDR3 reads CASRQPGQGRGVAEAFF. CDR3 sequence (DNA): TGCGCCAGCAGACAACCGGGACAGGGTAGGGGTGTGGCTGAAGCTTTCTTT.

The chain is built from TRBV11-3 and TRBJ2-5; maybe TRBD1 (6 bases). The CDR3 is 16 residues long. The germline V gene has CDR1 SGHNT and CDR2 YENEEA. V dropped 1 base and J dropped 0 bases, with 12 bases sitting between them. The CDR3 spells CASSLGVTGYQETQYF. DNA for the CDR3: TGTGCCAGCAGCTTAGGAGTAACAGGGTACCAAGAGACCCAGTACTTC.

The V and J genes are TRBV5-6 and TRBJ2-5; D ambiguous. The germline gives CDR1 SGHDT, CDR2 YYEEEE. The CDR3 consists of 10 residues. The ends were cut back, 8 bases at V and 2 bases at J, with 4 bases in the middle. CDR3 nucleotides: TGTGCCAGACGACAAGAGACCCAGTACTTC. This codes for CARRQETQYF.